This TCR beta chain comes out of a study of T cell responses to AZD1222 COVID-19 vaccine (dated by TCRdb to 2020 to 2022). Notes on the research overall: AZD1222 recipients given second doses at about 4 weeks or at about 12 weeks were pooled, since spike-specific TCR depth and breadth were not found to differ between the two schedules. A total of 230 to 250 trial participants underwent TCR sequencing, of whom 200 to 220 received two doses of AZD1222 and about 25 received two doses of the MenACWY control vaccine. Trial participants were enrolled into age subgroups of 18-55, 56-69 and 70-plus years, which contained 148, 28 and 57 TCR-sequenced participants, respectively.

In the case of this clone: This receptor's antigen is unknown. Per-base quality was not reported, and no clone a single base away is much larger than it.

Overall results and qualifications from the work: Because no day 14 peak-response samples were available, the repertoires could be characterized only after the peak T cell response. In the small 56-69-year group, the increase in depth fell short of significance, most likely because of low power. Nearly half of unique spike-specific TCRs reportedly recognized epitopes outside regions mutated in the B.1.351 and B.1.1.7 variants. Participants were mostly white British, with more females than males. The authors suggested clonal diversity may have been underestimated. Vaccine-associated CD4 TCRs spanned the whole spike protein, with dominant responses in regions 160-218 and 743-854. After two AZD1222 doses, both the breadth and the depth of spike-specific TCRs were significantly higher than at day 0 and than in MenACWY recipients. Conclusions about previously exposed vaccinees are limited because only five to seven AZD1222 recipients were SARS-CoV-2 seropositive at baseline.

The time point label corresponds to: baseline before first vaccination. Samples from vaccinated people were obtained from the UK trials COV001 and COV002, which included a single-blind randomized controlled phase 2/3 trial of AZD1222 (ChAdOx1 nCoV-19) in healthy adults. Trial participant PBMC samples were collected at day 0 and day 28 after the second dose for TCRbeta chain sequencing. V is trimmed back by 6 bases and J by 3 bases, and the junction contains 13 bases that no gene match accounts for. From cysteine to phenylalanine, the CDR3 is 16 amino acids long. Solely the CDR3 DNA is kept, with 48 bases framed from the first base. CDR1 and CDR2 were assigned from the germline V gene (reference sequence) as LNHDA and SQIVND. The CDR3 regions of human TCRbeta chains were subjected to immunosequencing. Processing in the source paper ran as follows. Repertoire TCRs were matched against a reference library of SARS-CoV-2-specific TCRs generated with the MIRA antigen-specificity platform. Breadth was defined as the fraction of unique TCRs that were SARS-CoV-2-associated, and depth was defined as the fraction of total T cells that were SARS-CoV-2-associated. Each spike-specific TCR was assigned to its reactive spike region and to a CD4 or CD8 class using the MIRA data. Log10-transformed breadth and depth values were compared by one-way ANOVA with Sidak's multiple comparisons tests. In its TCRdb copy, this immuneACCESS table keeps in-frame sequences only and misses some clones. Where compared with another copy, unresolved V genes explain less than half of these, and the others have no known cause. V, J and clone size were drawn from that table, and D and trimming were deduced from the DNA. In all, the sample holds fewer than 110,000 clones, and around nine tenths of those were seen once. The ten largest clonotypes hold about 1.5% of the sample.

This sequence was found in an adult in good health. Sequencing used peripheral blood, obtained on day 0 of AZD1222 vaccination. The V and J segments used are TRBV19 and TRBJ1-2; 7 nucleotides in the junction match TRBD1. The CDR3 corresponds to CASSLLTGVIDYGYTF. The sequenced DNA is TGTGCCAGTAGCCTCCTTACAGGGGTGATCGACTATGGCTACACCTTC. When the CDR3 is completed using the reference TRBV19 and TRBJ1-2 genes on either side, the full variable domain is DGGITQSPKYLFRKEGQNVTLSCEQNLNHDAMYWYRQDPGQGLRLIYYSQIVNDFQKGDIAEGYSVSREKKESFPLTVTSAQKNPTAFYLCASSLLTGVIDYGYTFGSGTRLTVV.